This T cell receptor beta chain was identified during a study of cytomegalovirus exposure and HLA in healthy donors. From germline, CDR1 is MNHEY and CDR2 SVGAGI. V dropped 4 bases and J dropped 6 bases, with 13 bases sitting between them. CDR3 length: 15 amino acids. Use of 60 Vbeta and 13 Jbeta primers characterized the PCR. Method: immunoSEQ multiplex PCR; TCRdb's copy keeps in-frame clones and lacks some. The repertoire has around 120,000 clones, over 60% of them found once; the top ten carry roughly 8.2%. The receptor comes from a woman between 35 and 50 years old in good health and CMV-seropositive. The gene calls are TRBV6-5 and TRBJ1-6, with no clear D. The sequencing sample was made of PBMCs. DNA for the CDR3: TGTGCCAGCAGTTCCTGGGAGGGTGCTAATTCACCCCTCCACTTT. It translates to CASSSWEGANSPLHF.